The clone carrying this TCR beta chain was recorded once. Germline trimming cut 3 bases from V and 3 bases from J; bases unmatched to any gene: 6. Germline values: CDR1 SGHNT, CDR2 YYREEE (reference sequence). The CDR3 contains 16 residues. The source of the sample is a study of control samples from healthy donors and cancer patients. Profiled with immunoSEQ multiplex PCR; TCRdb holds only in-frame clones, not every one. The sample contains about 150,000 clones, approximately 93% of which appear only once. The sequenced sample was blood. The clonotype comes from a man in his forties in good health. The chain is built from TRBV5-4 and TRBJ2-1; 10 nucleotides line up with TRBD2. CDR3 amino acids: CASSSGVAGGYNEQFF. CDR3 coding DNA: TGTGCCAGCAGCTCGGGGGTAGCGGGGGGCTACAATGAGCAGTTCTTC.